This TCR beta chain came from a study of cytomegalovirus exposure and HLA in healthy donors. Comments on this clone: Its specificity is unknown.

The CDR3 is made up of 13 amino acids. Trimming shortened V by 6 bases and J by 2 bases, and 10 bases separated the two germline ends. Germline V lookup: CDR1 MNHNS, CDR2 SASEGT. Overall study findings and caveats: A later analysis linked a missense variant in DCLRE1C to the trimming of TCR beta V and J genes. Some V segments could not be told apart, so they were left out, TRBV6-2 and TRBV6-3 among them.

Researchers ran the PCR with 60 Vbeta and 13 Jbeta primers. Using immunoSEQ multiplex PCR, the repertoire was profiled, and TCRdb retains in-frame clones only, with some absent. The ten top clones account for around 3.6%, within a sample of 95,000 to 150,000 clones. The clonotype was recovered from a man younger than 35 in good health and CMV-seronegative. V is TRBV6-1 and J is TRBJ1-2, with D unresolved. The sequenced sample consisted of PBMCs. In DNA form, the CDR3 reads TGTGCCAGCAGGGGTATCGGGAACTATGGCTACACCTTC. It codes for CASRGIGNYGYTF.